A single sample gave rise to the 14 T cell receptor beta chains below, sequenced in a study of T cell repertoires in cytomegalovirus infection. MiXCR, run by TCRdb on the reads, gives a single entry per CDR3 protein. The table records about 450,000 distinct CDR3 sequences, roughly a third of them present only once. Sequencing was done on a sample of PBMCs. All receptors derive from a human donor in good health (CMV status not recorded). Some clones in this sample may be carry-over from other donors' samples.

This clonotype has a handful of counts. The chain has TRBV2 and TRBJ2-7, with a weak D call TRBD2 (6 bases). The CDR3 is made up of 15 amino acids. V lost 7 bases to trimming and J lost 3 bases, with 19 bases between them. The V gene's germline CDR1 is SNHLY and CDR2 FYNNEI. CDR3 in amino acids: CASKLGTVPNYEQYF. The CDR3 DNA follows: TGTGCCAGCAAATTGGGGACTGTTCCTAACTACGAGCAGTACTTC. The entire variable domain, with the rest obtained from reference TRBV2 and TRBJ2-7, is as follows: EPEVTQTPSHQVTQMGQEVILRCVPISNHLYFYWYRQILGQKVEFLVSFYNNEISEKSEIFDDQFSVERPDGSNFTLKIRSTKLEDSAMYFCASKLGTVPNYEQYFGPGTRLTVT.

This clonotype came up a few times. The chain uses TRBV5-4 and TRBJ2-7, with TRBD1 as a possible D gene (7 bases). The CDR3 length is 14 residues. Per the germline V gene, CDR1 is SGHNT and CDR2 is YYREEE (reference sequence). Between the trimmed V and J ends, which lost 4 bases and 1 base, there was a span of 12 bases. The CDR3 region has the DNA TGTGCCAGCAGCGTGACAGGGAGGTCCTACGAGCAGTACTTC. Translating gives CASSVTGRSYEQYF.

This clonotype was seen repeatedly, ten times or more. The genes are TRBV12-5 and TRBJ1-5; possibly TRBD1 for D (5 bases). Trimming left V 8 bases short and J 6 bases short, with 32 bases between. Germline assignment: CDR1 LGHNT and CDR2 FRNRAP. CDR3 length equals 19 residues. CDR3 region: CASHPPRQLVLICGQPQHF. CDR3 DNA: TGTGCTAGTCACCCTCCCAGACAGCTAGTTCTAATATGTGGTCAGCCCCAGCATTTT.

The chain employs TRBV2 and TRBJ2-3; 9 bases are a match to TRBD2. Trimming at V came to 6 bases and at J to 2 bases, leaving 15 bases not matched to a gene. Germline values: CDR1 SNHLY, CDR2 FYNNEI. CDR3 size: 18 residues. The CDR3 DNA follows: TGTGCCAGCAGGAGAAGTTATCTAGCGGGGACCGACACAGATACGCAGTATTTT. It encodes CASRRSYLAGTDTDTQYF.

The rearrangement uses TRBV7-8 and TRBJ2-1; the match to TRBD2 covers 8 bases. The CDR3 extends over 17 amino acids. The V gene's germline CDR1 is SGHVS and CDR2 FQNEAQ. V dropped 4 bases and J dropped 3; count of bases not matched to a gene: 11. DNA for the CDR3: TGTGCCAGCAGCTCATCGACTAGCGCAAATCTCTACAATGAGCAGTTCTTC. Protein sequence: CASSSSTSANLYNEQFF.

V is TRBV6-1 and J is TRBJ2-7; TRBD1 or TRBD2 may be the D gene (5 bases each). CDR3 length: 11 residues. Per germline, CDR1 MNHNS and CDR2 SASEGT. DNA for the CDR3: TGTCACTCCGTGGGGGCCTACGAGCAGTACTTC. Encoded protein: CHSVGAYEQYF.

In this sample, this clonotype turned up many times. This chain uses TRBV7-2 with TRBJ1-2, with D possibly TRBD1 on 5 matching bases. The V end lost 0 bases, the J end lost 3 bases, and 8 bases lay between the germline ends. The CDR3 contains 14 residues. Germline V gene data show CDR1 as SGHTA and CDR2 as FQGNSA. Here the CDR3 reads CASSLAGTDYGYTF. The CDR3 nucleotides are TGTGCCAGCAGCTTAGCTGGGACGGACTATGGCTACACCTTC. The full variable domain, rest sourced from reference TRBV7-2 and TRBJ1-2, is GAGVSQSPSNKVTEKGKDVELRCDPISGHTALYWYRQSLGQGLEFLIYFQGNSAPDKSGLPSDRFSAERTGGSVSTLTIQRTQQEDSAVYLCASSLAGTDYGYTFGSGTRLTVV.

In regard to this clonotype: At one end the junction does not follow the germline gene, possibly because of a read error. The chain links TRBV5-3 to TRBJ1-1, with 12 bases aligning to TRBD1. TRBV5-3 is identified as an open reading frame with a role that is uncertain. This CDR3 contains 16 residues. CDR3 sequence: CASSLATGTGGAKAFF. The CDR3 region has the DNA TGTGCCAGCAGCTTGGCTACCGGGACAGGGGGCGCGAAAGCTTTCTTT.

This clonotype occurred a few times. CDR3 region: CASSRQATNYGYTF. In nucleotides, the CDR3 is TGTGCCAGCAGCCGACAGGCGACTAACTATGGCTACACCTTC. The chain uses TRBV12-3 or TRBV12-4 and TRBJ1-2, with D possibly TRBD1 on 6 matching bases. The V and J ends lost 6 bases and 0 bases respectively, with 11 bases between them. The CDR3 has 14 amino acids.

This clonotype occurred a few times. The junction shows a germline mismatch at one end, possibly a read error. The rearrangement joins TRBV6-5 to TRBJ2-1; no clear D gene. Per the germline V gene, CDR1 is MNHEY and CDR2 is SVGAGI. This CDR3 has 11 amino acids. This CDR3 is CASSKFGEQSF. CDR3 DNA: TGTGCCAGCAGCAAGTTCGGTGAGCAGTCCTTC.

The rearrangement joins TRBV28 to TRBJ2-1; D ambiguous. The CDR3 is made up of 14 amino acids. Between the trimmed V and J ends, which lost 4 bases and 2 bases, there was a span of 9 bases. Germline V CDR1 and CDR2: MDHEN, SYDVKM. DNA of the CDR3: TGTGCCAGCAGTTGGTACAGCACCTACAATGAGCAGTTCTTC. Translated, it gives CASSWYSTYNEQFF.

This sequence joins TRBV28 and TRBJ1-1; the D is unclear. The V and J ends lost 3 bases and 3 bases respectively, with 11 bases between them. Germline assignment: CDR1 MDHEN and CDR2 SYDVKM. CDR3 length: 14 residues. The CDR3 DNA follows: TGTGCCAGCAGTTTTAAACCCCCCTACACTGAAGCTTTCTTT. As protein: CASSFKPPYTEAFF.

This chain connects TRBV29-1 to TRBJ2-2; TRBD1 matches 8 bases. Germline V gene lookup returns CDR1 SQVTM and CDR2 ANQGSEA. V gave up 1 base and J gave up 5 bases; unmatched junction bases: 12. The length of the CDR3 is 17 residues. The CDR3 protein is CSVEGGAGGAYTGELFF. The DNA of the CDR3 is TGCAGCGTTGAAGGAGGGGCAGGGGGCGCGTATACCGGGGAGCTGTTTTTT.

This clonotype came up a few times. The chain uses TRBV7-2 and TRBJ2-3; D is possibly TRBD1 (6 bases). The ends were cut back, 1 base at V and 4 bases at J, with 12 bases in the middle. The germline gives CDR1 SGHTA, CDR2 FQGNSA. The CDR3 spans 15 residues. CDR3 region: CASSLDPRGPDTQYF. For the CDR3, the DNA is TGTGCCAGCAGCTTAGATCCCAGGGGTCCAGATACGCAGTATTTT.